This T cell receptor beta chain was sequenced for a study of cytomegalovirus exposure and HLA in healthy donors. Note on this clone: Its target is unknown.

Study-wide findings and caveats: The study listed some 160 cytomegalovirus-associated TCR beta chains. Reported results showed that the classifier diagnosed cytomegalovirus status with high specificity and sensitivity. An assumption of roughly uniform sequencing depth across donors underlay the presence/absence analyses.

Trimming took 5 bases from V and 4 from J; bases not matched to a gene: 10. The CDR3 sequence is 15 residues long. The V gene's germline CDR1 is MNHEY and CDR2 SVGAGI. PCR involved 60 Vbeta and 13 Jbeta primers. TCRdb keeps only in-frame clones here, not all; method: immunoSEQ multiplex PCR. The sample includes more than 95,000 clones. This TCR came from a man under 40 in good health and CMV-seronegative. Sequenced sample: PBMCs. V is TRBV6-5 and J is TRBJ2-7; 8 bases are shared with TRBD2. CDR3 bases: TGTGCCAGCAGTGCTTCCGGGACTAGTAGATACGAGCAGTACTTC. It yields the protein CASSASGTSRYEQYF.